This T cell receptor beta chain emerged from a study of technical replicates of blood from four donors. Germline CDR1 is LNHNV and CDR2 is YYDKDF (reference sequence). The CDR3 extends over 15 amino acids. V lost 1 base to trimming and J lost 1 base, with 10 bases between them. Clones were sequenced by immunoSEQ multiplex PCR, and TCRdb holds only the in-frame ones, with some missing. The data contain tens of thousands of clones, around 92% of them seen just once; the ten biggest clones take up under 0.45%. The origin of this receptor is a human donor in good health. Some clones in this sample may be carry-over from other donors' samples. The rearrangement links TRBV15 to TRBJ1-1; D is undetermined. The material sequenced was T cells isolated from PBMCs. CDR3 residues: CATSRGSQKNTEAFF. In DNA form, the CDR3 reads TGTGCCACCAGCAGAGGTTCCCAGAAGAACACTGAAGCTTTCTTT. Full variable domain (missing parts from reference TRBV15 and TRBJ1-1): DAMVIQNPRYQVTQFGKPVTLSCSQTLNHNVMYWYQQKSSQAPKLLFHYYDKDFNNEADTPDNFQSRRPNTSFCFLDIRSPGLGDTAMYLCATSRGSQKNTEAFFGQGTRLTVV.